This TCR beta chain was recovered during a study of cytomegalovirus exposure and HLA in healthy donors. A remark on this clone: The target antigen is unknown.

Whole-study findings and limits: Data from an earlier analysis indicated that most TCR beta V segments were productive either about 87% or about 30% of the time. Later, an analysis found that common viral pathogens appeared to be linked with several of the most significant clusters. A later analysis linked a missense DCLRE1C variant to TCR beta V- and J-gene trimming.

60 Vbeta and 13 Jbeta primers were used in PCR. Using immunoSEQ multiplex PCR, the repertoire was profiled, and TCRdb retains in-frame clones only, with some absent. The sample yields 150,000 to 200,000 clones, roughly 60% seen once. Unrecorded immune exposure was likely among donors, who were nominally healthy when sampled. The receptor comes from a man aged 40-49 years in good health and CMV-seronegative. The sequenced material came from PBMCs.

In DNA form, the CDR3 reads TGTGCCTGGAAATCCAGGGCCAATCCACCCCTCCACTTT. This gives the protein CAWKSRANPPLHF. The chain couples TRBV30 to TRBJ1-6; D is possibly TRBD1 (5 bases). The germline V and J ends were trimmed by 4 bases and 11 bases, with 15 bases remaining between them. The length of the CDR3 is 13 residues. Germline V CDR1 and CDR2: GTSNPN, SVGIG (reference sequence).